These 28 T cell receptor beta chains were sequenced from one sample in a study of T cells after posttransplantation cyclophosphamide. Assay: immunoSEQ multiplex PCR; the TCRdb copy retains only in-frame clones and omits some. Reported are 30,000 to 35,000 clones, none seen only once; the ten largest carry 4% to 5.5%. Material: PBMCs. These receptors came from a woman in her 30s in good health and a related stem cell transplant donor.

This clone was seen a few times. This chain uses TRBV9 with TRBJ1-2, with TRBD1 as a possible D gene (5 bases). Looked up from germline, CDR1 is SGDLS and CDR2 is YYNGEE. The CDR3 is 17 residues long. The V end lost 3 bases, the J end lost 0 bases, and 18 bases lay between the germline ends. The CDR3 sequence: CASSAHRMGGSNYGYTF. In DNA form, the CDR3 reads TGTGCCAGCAGCGCACACCGAATGGGGGGGTCTAACTATGGCTACACCTTC.

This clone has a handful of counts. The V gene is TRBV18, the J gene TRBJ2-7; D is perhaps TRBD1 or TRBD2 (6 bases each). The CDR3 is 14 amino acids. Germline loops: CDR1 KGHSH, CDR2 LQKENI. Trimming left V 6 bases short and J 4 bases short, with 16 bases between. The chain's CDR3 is CASSPNGGGYEQYF. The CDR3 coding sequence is TGTGCCAGCTCCCCCAACGGAGGGGGTTACGAGCAGTACTTC.

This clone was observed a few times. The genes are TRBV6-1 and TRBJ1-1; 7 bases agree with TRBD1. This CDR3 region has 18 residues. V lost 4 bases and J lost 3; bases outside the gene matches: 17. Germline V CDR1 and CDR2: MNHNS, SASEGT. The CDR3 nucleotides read TGTGCCAGCAGTGGTACTTTCCAACAGGGCAGGGGGGACACTGAAGCTTTCTTT. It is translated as CASSGTFQQGRGDTEAFF.

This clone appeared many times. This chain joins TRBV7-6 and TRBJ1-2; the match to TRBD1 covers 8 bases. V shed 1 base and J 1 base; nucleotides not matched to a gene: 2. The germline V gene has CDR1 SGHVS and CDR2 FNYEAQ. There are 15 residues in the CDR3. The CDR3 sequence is CASSLGQGLNYGYTF. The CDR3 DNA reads TGTGCCAGCAGCTTAGGACAGGGGCTTAACTATGGCTACACCTTC.

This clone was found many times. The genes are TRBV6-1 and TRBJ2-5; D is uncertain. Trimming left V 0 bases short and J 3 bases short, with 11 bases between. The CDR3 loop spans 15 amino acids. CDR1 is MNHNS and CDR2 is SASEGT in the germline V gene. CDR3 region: CASSEALAGKETQYF. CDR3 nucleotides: TGTGCCAGCAGTGAAGCGCTGGCAGGAAAAGAGACCCAGTACTTC.

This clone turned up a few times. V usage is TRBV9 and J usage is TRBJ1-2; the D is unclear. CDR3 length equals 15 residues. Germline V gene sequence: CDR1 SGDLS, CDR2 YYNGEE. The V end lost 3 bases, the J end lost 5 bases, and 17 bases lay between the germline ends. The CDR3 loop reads CASSGPSAGDYGYTF. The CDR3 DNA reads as TGTGCCAGCAGCGGCCCTTCGGCAGGAGATTATGGCTACACCTTC.

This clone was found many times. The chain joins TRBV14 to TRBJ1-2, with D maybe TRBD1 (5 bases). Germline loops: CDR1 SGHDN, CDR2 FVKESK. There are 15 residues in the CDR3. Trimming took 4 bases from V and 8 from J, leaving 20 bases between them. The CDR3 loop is CASSPSTAVIGGYTF. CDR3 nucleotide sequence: TGTGCCAGCAGCCCCTCGACAGCCGTAATTGGCGGCTACACCTTC. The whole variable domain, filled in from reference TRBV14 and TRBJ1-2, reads EAGVTQFPSHSVIEKGQTVTLRCDPISGHDNLYWYRRVMGKEIKFLLHFVKESKQDESGMPNNRFLAERTGGTYSTLKVQPAELEDSGVYFCASSPSTAVIGGYTFGSGTRLTVV.

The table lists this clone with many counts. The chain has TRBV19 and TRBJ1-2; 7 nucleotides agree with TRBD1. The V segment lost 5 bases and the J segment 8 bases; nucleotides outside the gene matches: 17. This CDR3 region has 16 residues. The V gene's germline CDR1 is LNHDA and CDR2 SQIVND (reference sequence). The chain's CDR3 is CASSRSGQTVLGGYTF. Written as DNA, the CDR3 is TGTGCCAGTAGTCGGTCGGGACAGACTGTATTAGGGGGCTACACCTTC.

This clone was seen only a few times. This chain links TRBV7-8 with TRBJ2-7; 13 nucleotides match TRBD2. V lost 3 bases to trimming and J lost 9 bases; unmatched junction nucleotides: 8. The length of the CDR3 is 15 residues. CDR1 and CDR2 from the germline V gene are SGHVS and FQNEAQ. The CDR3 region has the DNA TGTGCCAGCAGCTTTGGGACTAGCGGGAAGCCCGGGCAGTACTTC. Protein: CASSFGTSGKPGQYF.

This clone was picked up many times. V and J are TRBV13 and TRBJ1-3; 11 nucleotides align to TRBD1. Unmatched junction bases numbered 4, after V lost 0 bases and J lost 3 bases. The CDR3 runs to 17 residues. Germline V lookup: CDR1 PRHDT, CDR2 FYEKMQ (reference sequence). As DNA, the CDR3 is TGTGCCAGCAGCTTAGGGGGACAGGGGGTTTTTGGAAACACCATATATTTT. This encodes CASSLGGQGVFGNTIYF. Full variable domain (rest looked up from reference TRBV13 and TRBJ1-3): AAGVIQSPRHLIKEKRETATLKCYPIPRHDTVYWYQQGPGQDPQFLISFYEKMQSDKGSIPDRFSAQQFSDYHSELNMSSLELGDSALYFCASSLGGQGVFGNTIYFGEGSWLTVV.

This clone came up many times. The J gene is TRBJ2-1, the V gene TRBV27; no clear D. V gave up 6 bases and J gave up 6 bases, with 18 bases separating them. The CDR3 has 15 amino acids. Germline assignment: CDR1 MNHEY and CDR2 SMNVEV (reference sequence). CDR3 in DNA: TGTGCCAGCAGAACCGACACCCCTCTACTCAATGAGCAGTTCTTC. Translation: CASRTDTPLLNEQFF.

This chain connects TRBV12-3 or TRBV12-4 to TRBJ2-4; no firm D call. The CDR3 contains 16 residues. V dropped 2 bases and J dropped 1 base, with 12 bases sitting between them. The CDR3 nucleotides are TGTGCCAGCAGTTTACTGGCAGGTGGTGCCAAAAACATTCAGTACTTC. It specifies CASSLLAGGAKNIQYF.

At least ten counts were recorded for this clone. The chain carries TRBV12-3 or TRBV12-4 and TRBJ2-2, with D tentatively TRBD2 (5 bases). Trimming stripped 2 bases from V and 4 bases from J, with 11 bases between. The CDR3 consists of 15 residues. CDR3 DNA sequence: TGTGCCAGCAGTTTACGGCAGGCGGGCACCGGGGAGCTGTTTTTT. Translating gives CASSLRQAGTGELFF.

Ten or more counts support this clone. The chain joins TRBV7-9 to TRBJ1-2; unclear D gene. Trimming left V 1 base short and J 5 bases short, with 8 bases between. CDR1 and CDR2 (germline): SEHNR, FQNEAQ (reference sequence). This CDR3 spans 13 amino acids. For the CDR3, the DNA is TGTGCCAGCAGCTTAGGGGCAGCTTATGGCTACACCTTC. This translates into CASSLGAAYGYTF.

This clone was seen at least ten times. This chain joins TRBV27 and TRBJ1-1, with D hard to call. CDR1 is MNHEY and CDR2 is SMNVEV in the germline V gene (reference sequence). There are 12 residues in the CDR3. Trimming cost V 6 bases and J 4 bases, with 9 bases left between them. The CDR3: CASSPGSTEAFF. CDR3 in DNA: TGTGCCAGCAGCCCGGGGAGCACTGAAGCTTTCTTT.

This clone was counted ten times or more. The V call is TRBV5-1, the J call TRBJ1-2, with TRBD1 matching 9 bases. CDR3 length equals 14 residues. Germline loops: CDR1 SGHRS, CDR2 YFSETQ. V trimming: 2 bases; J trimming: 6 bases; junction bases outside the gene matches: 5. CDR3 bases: TGCGCCAGCAGCTTACAGGGGGCTAGGGATGGCTACACCTTC. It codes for CASSLQGARDGYTF.

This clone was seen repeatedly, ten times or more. The DNA for the CDR3 is TGTGCCAGCAGGTGGACAGGACACACCGGGGAGCTGTTTTTT. Amino acid sequence: CASRWTGHTGELFF. The genes are TRBV11-2 and TRBJ2-2; TRBD1 matches at 7 bases. The germline V gene encodes CDR1 SGHAT and CDR2 FQNNGV. This CDR3 comprises 14 residues. V trimming: 6 bases; J trimming: 3 bases; junction bases outside the gene matches: 4.

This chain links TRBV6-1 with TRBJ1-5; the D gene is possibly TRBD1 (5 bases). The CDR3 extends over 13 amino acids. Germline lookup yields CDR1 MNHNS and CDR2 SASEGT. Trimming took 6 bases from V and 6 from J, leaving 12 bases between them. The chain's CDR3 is CASREQAGQPQHF. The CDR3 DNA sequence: TGTGCCAGCAGGGAACAGGCAGGTCAGCCCCAGCATTTT.

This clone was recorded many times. The chain's CDR3 is CATARQTANTGELFF. DNA of the CDR3: TGTGCCACCGCACGACAGACCGCGAACACCGGGGAGCTGTTTTTT. The chain has TRBV10-3 and TRBJ2-2, with D maybe TRBD1 (5 bases). V dropped 10 bases and J dropped 0 bases, with 15 bases sitting between them. This CDR3 is built from 15 residues. From germline, CDR1 is ENHRY and CDR2 SYGVKD.

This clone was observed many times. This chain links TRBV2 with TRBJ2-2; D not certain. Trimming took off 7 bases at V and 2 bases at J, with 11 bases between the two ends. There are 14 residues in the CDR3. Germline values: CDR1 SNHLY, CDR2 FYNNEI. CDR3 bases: TGTGCCAGCATTTGGCAAGGCAACACCGGGGAGCTGTTTTTT. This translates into CASIWQGNTGELFF.

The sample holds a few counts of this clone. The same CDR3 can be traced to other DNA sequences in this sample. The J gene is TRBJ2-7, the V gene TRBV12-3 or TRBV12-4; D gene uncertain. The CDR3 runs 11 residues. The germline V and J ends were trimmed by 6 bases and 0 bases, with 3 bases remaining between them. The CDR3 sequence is CASSSSYEQYF. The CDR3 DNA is TGTGCCAGCAGCAGCTCCTACGAGCAGTACTTC.

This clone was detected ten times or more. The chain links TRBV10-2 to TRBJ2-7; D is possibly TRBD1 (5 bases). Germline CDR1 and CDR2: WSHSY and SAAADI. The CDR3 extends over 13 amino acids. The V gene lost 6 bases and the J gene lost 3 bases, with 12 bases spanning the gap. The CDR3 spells CASSQAGNYEQYF. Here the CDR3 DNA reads TGCGCCAGCAGCCAGGCAGGGAACTACGAGCAGTACTTC.

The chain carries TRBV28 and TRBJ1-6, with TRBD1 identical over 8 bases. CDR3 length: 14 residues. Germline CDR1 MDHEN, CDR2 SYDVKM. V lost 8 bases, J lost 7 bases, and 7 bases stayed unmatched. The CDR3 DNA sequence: TGTGCCAGCCTTGCCGGACAGGGAAATTCACCCCTCCACTTT. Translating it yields CASLAGQGNSPLHF.

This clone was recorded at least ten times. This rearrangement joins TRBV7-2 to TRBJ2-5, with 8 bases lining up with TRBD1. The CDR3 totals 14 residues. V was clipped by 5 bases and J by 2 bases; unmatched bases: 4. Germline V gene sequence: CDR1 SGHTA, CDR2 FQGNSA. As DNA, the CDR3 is TGTGCCAGCAGCCGACAGGGGATACAAGAGACCCAGTACTTC. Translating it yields CASSRQGIQETQYF.

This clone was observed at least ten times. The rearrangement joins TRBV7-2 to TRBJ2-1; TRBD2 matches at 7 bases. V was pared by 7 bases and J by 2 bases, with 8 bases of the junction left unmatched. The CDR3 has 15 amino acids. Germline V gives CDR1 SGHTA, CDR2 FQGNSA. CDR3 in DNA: TGTGCCAGCATAACTAGCGAAGGGGCCTACAATGAGCAGTTCTTC. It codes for CASITSEGAYNEQFF.

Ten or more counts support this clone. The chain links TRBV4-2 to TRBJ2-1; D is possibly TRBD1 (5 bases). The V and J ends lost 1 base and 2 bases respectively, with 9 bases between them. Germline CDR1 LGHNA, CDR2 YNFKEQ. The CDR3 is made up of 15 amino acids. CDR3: CASSQGRAPYNEQFF. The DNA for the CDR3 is TGTGCCAGCAGCCAAGGCAGGGCCCCCTACAATGAGCAGTTCTTC.

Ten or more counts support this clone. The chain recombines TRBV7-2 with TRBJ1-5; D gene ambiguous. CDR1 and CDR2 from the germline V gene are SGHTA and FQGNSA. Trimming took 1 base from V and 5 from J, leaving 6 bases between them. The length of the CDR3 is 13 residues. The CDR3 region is CASSLVRDQPQHF. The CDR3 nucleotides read TGTGCCAGCAGCTTAGTGAGGGATCAGCCCCAGCATTTT.

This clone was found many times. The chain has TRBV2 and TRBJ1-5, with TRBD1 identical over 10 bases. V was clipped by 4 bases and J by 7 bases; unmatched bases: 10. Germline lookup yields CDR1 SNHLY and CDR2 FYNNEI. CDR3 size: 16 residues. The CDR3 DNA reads TGTGCCAGCAGTGGCGTGGGGACAGGGGTCGGACAGCCCCAGCATTTT. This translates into CASSGVGTGVGQPQHF.